The 2 T cell receptor beta chains below were found in one sample sequenced in a study of T and B cells in COVID-19 patients. TRB was amplified from about 250-500 ng of blood genomic DNA. TRB rearrangements were amplified by multiplex PCR with BIOMED2 TRB-A/B primers. Using its own MiXCR run on the multiplex PCR reads, TCRdb lists one record per CDR3 protein. This table has 7,000 to 10,000 distinct CDR3 sequences, less than 35% appearing once. Sequenced sample: blood. All receptors come from a human donor with active COVID-19.

This clonotype showed up just a few times. The J gene is TRBJ2-7, the V gene TRBV6-5; 9 nucleotides match TRBD1. This CDR3 spans 14 amino acids. V dropped 6 bases and J dropped 2; count of bases not matched to a gene: 5. Germline lookup yields CDR1 MNHEY and CDR2 SVGAGI. The CDR3 reads CASSPRDRAYEQYF. In nucleotides, the CDR3 is TGTGCCAGCAGCCCCCGGGACAGGGCCTACGAGCAGTACTTC.

This sequence joins TRBV6-5 and TRBJ1-6, with TRBD1 matching over 10 bases. V shed 5 bases, J shed 3 bases, and the junction held 7 bases outside the gene matches. CDR1 is MNHEY and CDR2 is SVGAGI in the germline V gene. The CDR3 totals 17 residues. The DNA for the CDR3 is TGTGCCAGCAGTCCCCCCGGGACAGGGGTCTATAATTCACCCCTCCACTTT. Its protein product is CASSPPGTGVYNSPLHF.